This is a list of T cell receptor beta chains from one sample in a study of cytomegalovirus exposure and HLA in healthy donors. Produced via immunoSEQ multiplex PCR; TCRdb's table is partial and in-frame only. This table has about 180,000 clones, approximately 88% appearing once. Sequencing used PBMCs. These receptors originate from a young man in good health and CMV-seronegative. CDR3s include the opening cysteine and the closing phenylalanine or tryptophan. Fields, in order: V gene, J gene, CDR3 protein.

v_call: TRBV9
j_call: TRBJ1-1
cdr3_aa: CASSVWGTGGKGTEAFF

v_call: TRBV7-6
j_call: TRBJ2-7
cdr3_aa: CASSTSQGNYEQYF

v_call: TRBV6-4
j_call: TRBJ2-3
cdr3_aa: CASSDSATGQDTQYF

v_call: TRBV12-5
j_call: TRBJ2-1
cdr3_aa: CASGPGLAGVFGAYNEQFF

v_call: TRBV6-5
j_call: TRBJ2-3
cdr3_aa: CASSQRGEADTQYF

v_call: TRBV6-5
j_call: TRBJ2-6
cdr3_aa: CASSYFRLEGANVLTF

v_call: TRBV4-1
j_call: TRBJ2-1
cdr3_aa: CASSTGQGVYNEQFF

v_call: TRBV7-6
j_call: TRBJ1-1
cdr3_aa: CASSLVRGGRPEAFF

v_call: TRBV7-9
j_call: TRBJ2-7
cdr3_aa: CASSLDPWTSVDEQYF

v_call: TRBV5-1
j_call: TRBJ2-5
cdr3_aa: CASSEQGGGETQYF

v_call: TRBV7-6
j_call: TRBJ2-7
cdr3_aa: CASSLGDRGSSYEQYF

v_call: TRBV29-1
j_call: TRBJ1-1
cdr3_aa: CSVKRGGWGTEAFF

v_call: TRBV12-5
j_call: TRBJ2-3
cdr3_aa: CASVVGGGPTDTQYF

v_call: TRBV6-4
j_call: TRBJ2-3
cdr3_aa: CASLFQTSGRVDTQYF

v_call: TRBV27
j_call: TRBJ2-1
cdr3_aa: CASSKPYSGGSSYNEQFF

v_call: TRBV11-3
j_call: TRBJ2-7
cdr3_aa: CASSFLPNRGAAYEQYF

v_call: TRBV7-6
j_call: TRBJ1-1
cdr3_aa: CASSLRDRAGEAFF

v_call: TRBV5-1
j_call: TRBJ2-3
cdr3_aa: CASSLGGLAGSTDTQYF

v_call: TRBV7-9
j_call: TRBJ1-6
cdr3_aa: CASSLEAGGISPLHF

v_call: TRBV5-1
j_call: TRBJ2-7
cdr3_aa: CASSLGGAYTEQYF

v_call: TRBV27
j_call: TRBJ1-5
cdr3_aa: CASRGEGLWQPQHF

v_call: TRBV9
j_call: TRBJ1-4
cdr3_aa: CASSSSGGYGEKLFF

v_call: TRBV7-3
j_call: TRBJ2-1
cdr3_aa: CASSFDFYNEQFF

v_call: TRBV2
j_call: TRBJ2-1
cdr3_aa: CASSLDWNEQFF

v_call: TRBV7-9
j_call: TRBJ2-3
cdr3_aa: CASSLPEGIPLSTDTQYF

v_call: TRBV7-9
j_call: TRBJ1-2
cdr3_aa: CASSATGTGAYGYTF

v_call: TRBV6-6
j_call: TRBJ2-7
cdr3_aa: CASRRQGNAYEQYF

v_call: TRBV5-1
j_call: TRBJ2-3
cdr3_aa: CASSLEGASTDTQYF

v_call: TRBV4-1
j_call: TRBJ2-7
cdr3_aa: CASSHSRDNSYEQYF

v_call: TRBV27
j_call: TRBJ1-2
cdr3_aa: CASSLGGENGYTF

v_call: TRBV25-1
j_call: TRBJ2-3
cdr3_aa: CASRPGQGVTDTQYF

v_call: TRBV9
j_call: TRBJ2-1
cdr3_aa: CASAARGNEQFF

v_call: TRBV5-1
j_call: TRBJ2-7
cdr3_aa: CASSLARSYEQYF

v_call: TRBV5-1
j_call: TRBJ2-7
cdr3_aa: CASSLVPSGGPLYEQYF

v_call: TRBV10-2
j_call: TRBJ2-1
cdr3_aa: CASRDHWPGQKDGDEQFF

v_call: TRBV7-7
j_call: TRBJ2-5
cdr3_aa: CASSLDASGETQYF

v_call: TRBV28
j_call: TRBJ2-3
cdr3_aa: CASSLVQGATDTQYF

v_call: TRBV5-6
j_call: TRBJ2-7
cdr3_aa: CASSLVLSSYEQYF

v_call: TRBV7-9
j_call: TRBJ2-2
cdr3_aa: CARTSGNTGELFF

v_call: TRBV5-4
j_call: TRBJ2-7
cdr3_aa: CASSLGGGVYEQYF

v_call: TRBV13
j_call: TRBJ2-3
cdr3_aa: CASRLAGIVSTDTQYF

v_call: TRBV7-6
j_call: TRBJ2-5
cdr3_aa: CASSLRRRLAEDQETQYF

v_call: TRBV6-1
j_call: TRBJ1-5
cdr3_aa: CASSARGYSNQPQHF

v_call: TRBV10-1
j_call: TRBJ1-4
cdr3_aa: CASSRGDEKLFF

v_call: TRBV7-9
j_call: TRBJ2-5
cdr3_aa: CASSLVTGGQTQYF

v_call: TRBV28
j_call: TRBJ1-6
cdr3_aa: CASSSGTGVRSPLHF

v_call: TRBV7-9
j_call: TRBJ2-7
cdr3_aa: CSSSLTGSAYEQYF

v_call: TRBV2
j_call: TRBJ1-2
cdr3_aa: CASSDWGRGAQNPQGYTF

v_call: TRBV6-5
j_call: TRBJ1-2
cdr3_aa: CASSYYRGANYGYTF

v_call: TRBV21-1
j_call: TRBJ2-1
cdr3_aa: CAIPYPYYNEQFF

v_call: TRBV5-4
j_call: TRBJ2-3
cdr3_aa: CASRRTSATDTQYF

v_call: TRBV10-3
j_call: TRBJ1-5
cdr3_aa: CAISESAGGINQPQHF

v_call: TRBV5-4
j_call: TRBJ1-1
cdr3_aa: CASWGGPKNTEAFF